Listed below are T cell receptor beta chains from one sample, sequenced in a study of STAT5B mutations in CD4+ large granular lymphocyte leukemia. TCRdb's copy holds only in-frame clones and misses some; the assay was immunoSEQ multiplex PCR. The table has 30,000 or so clones, around 76% seen once; the top ten hold about 2.1%. The sample consisted of CD4+ T cells from blood buffy coats. These receptors all come from a human donor in good health. Both conserved end residues are part of each CDR3. A D gene is named only where the DNA matches it firmly. Not every row has a clone size; where given, it reads once, few, many or a size class.

V gene: TRBV21-1; clone size: .; J gene: TRBJ2-7; D gene: .; CDR3 protein: CASSFGETAYEQYF; CDR3 DNA: TGTGCCAGCAGCTTCGGGGAGACGGCCTACGAGCAGTACTTC
V gene: TRBV4-2; clone size: few; J gene: TRBJ2-5; D gene: TRBD2; CDR3 protein: CASSQSGTSGGEETQYF; CDR3 DNA: TGTGCCAGCAGCCAATCCGGGACTAGCGGGGGGGAAGAGACCCAGTACTTC
V gene: TRBV5-1; clone size: .; J gene: TRBJ2-7; D gene: .; CDR3 protein: CASSFVRNEQYF; CDR3 DNA: TGCGCCAGCAGCTTTGTGAGGAACGAGCAGTACTTC
V gene: TRBV10-2; clone size: .; J gene: TRBJ2-3; D gene: .; CDR3 protein: CASSPTDTQYF; CDR3 DNA: TGCGCCAGCAGCCCCACAGATACGCAGTATTTT
V gene: TRBV6-1; clone size: .; J gene: TRBJ1-1; D gene: .; CDR3 protein: CATRSVGVTEAFF; CDR3 DNA: TGTGCCACCAGATCGGTGGGGGTCACTGAAGCTTTCTTT
V gene: TRBV6-1; clone size: .; J gene: TRBJ2-2; D gene: .; CDR3 protein: CASRDFLNTGELFF; CDR3 DNA: TGTGCCAGCAGGGACTTCCTGAACACCGGGGAGCTGTTTTTT
V gene: TRBV6-1; clone size: .; J gene: TRBJ2-1; D gene: .; CDR3 protein: CASSEQPRSAFF; CDR3 DNA: TGTGCCAGCAGTGAACAGCCGAGATCTGCGTTCTTC
V gene: TRBV5-1; clone size: .; J gene: TRBJ2-3; D gene: TRBD1; CDR3 protein: CASSLRTGGTDTQYF; CDR3 DNA: TGCGCCAGCAGCTTGAGGACAGGGGGGACAGATACGCAGTATTTT
V gene: TRBV6-5; clone size: .; J gene: TRBJ2-5; D gene: TRBD1; CDR3 protein: CASRQGALRIETQYF; CDR3 DNA: TGTGCCAGCAGGCAGGGGGCTCTAAGGATAGAGACCCAGTACTTC
V gene: TRBV7-2; clone size: .; J gene: TRBJ2-3; D gene: .; CDR3 protein: CASSTRARTDTQYF; CDR3 DNA: TGTGCCAGCAGCACCCGGGCCCGCACAGATACGCAGTATTTT
V gene: TRBV18; clone size: .; J gene: TRBJ2-3; D gene: TRBD1; CDR3 protein: CASSQQGDTQYF; CDR3 DNA: TGTGCCAGCTCACAACAGGGGGATACGCAGTATTTT
V gene: TRBV4-3; clone size: once; J gene: TRBJ2-2; D gene: TRBD2; CDR3 protein: CASSQDSGGAPGELFF; CDR3 DNA: TGCGCCAGCAGCCAAGATAGCGGGGGGGCGCCCGGGGAGCTGTTTTTT
V gene: TRBV28; clone size: .; J gene: TRBJ2-7; D gene: .; CDR3 protein: CASSLPLGGYEQYF; CDR3 DNA: TGTGCCAGCAGTTTGCCGCTAGGTGGGTACGAGCAGTACTTC
V gene: TRBV29-1; clone size: .; J gene: TRBJ1-4; D gene: TRBD1; CDR3 protein: CSVRQGLGNEKLFF; CDR3 DNA: TGCAGCGTTAGACAGGGGCTGGGTAATGAAAAACTGTTTTTT
V gene: TRBV9; clone size: .; J gene: TRBJ2-5; D gene: .; CDR3 protein: CASSPWDTGLEYF; CDR3 DNA: TGTGCCAGCAGCCCCTGGGACACCGGCTTAGAGTACTTC
V gene: TRBV29-1; clone size: few; J gene: TRBJ1-5; D gene: .; CDR3 protein: CSVVSGNQPQHF; CDR3 DNA: TGCAGCGTTGTGTCAGGCAATCAGCCCCAGCATTTT
V gene: TRBV6-5; clone size: .; J gene: TRBJ2-7; D gene: .; CDR3 protein: CASSTSGPPYEQYF; CDR3 DNA: TGTGCCAGCAGTACCAGCGGCCCTCCCTACGAGCAGTACTTC
V gene: TRBV7-2; clone size: .; J gene: TRBJ1-2; D gene: .; CDR3 protein: CASSFETDGYTF; CDR3 DNA: TGTGCCAGCAGCTTCGAGACAGATGGCTACACCTTC
V gene: TRBV4-2; clone size: .; J gene: TRBJ1-4; D gene: .; CDR3 protein: CASSQRRGAEAEKLFF; CDR3 DNA: TGTGCCAGCAGCCAGCGTCGAGGGGCAGAGGCGGAAAAACTGTTTTTT
V gene: TRBV5-1; clone size: .; J gene: TRBJ1-3; D gene: .; CDR3 protein: CASSLTPEISGNTIYF; CDR3 DNA: TGCGCCAGCAGCTTGACCCCGGAGATCTCTGGAAACACCATATATTTT
V gene: TRBV30; clone size: few; J gene: TRBJ1-1; D gene: TRBD1; CDR3 protein: CAWSARTGEAFF; CDR3 DNA: TGTGCCTGGAGCGCGAGGACAGGTGAAGCTTTCTTT
V gene: TRBV9; clone size: .; J gene: TRBJ1-3; D gene: TRBD1; CDR3 protein: CASSFGQGEAGNTIYF; CDR3 DNA: TGTGCCAGCAGCTTTGGACAGGGAGAGGCTGGAAACACCATATATTTT
V gene: TRBV27; clone size: .; J gene: TRBJ1-3; D gene: .; CDR3 protein: CASSPKGGPSGNTIYF; CDR3 DNA: TGTGCCAGCAGCCCCAAGGGGGGGCCAAGTGGAAACACCATATATTTT
V gene: TRBV6-5; clone size: .; J gene: TRBJ1-2; D gene: .; CDR3 protein: CASSQSRGAYGYTF; CDR3 DNA: TGTGCCAGCAGTCAATCTCGGGGTGCCTATGGCTACACCTTC
V gene: TRBV27; clone size: .; J gene: TRBJ2-2; D gene: .; CDR3 protein: CASKIHSGGELFF; CDR3 DNA: TGTGCCAGCAAGATACATTCAGGCGGGGAGCTGTTTTTT
V gene: TRBV9; clone size: .; J gene: TRBJ2-3; D gene: .; CDR3 protein: CASSVEGRGPHTQYF; CDR3 DNA: TGTGCCAGCAGCGTAGAAGGCAGGGGCCCTCATACGCAGTATTTT
V gene: TRBV6-1; clone size: few; J gene: TRBJ1-1; D gene: .; CDR3 protein: CASTRGVLEGAFF; CDR3 DNA: TGTGCCAGTACCCGAGGGGTTCTTGAAGGGGCTTTCTTT
V gene: TRBV7-2; clone size: .; J gene: TRBJ2-2; D gene: TRBD2; CDR3 protein: CASSLVLIAGLGNTGELFF; CDR3 DNA: TGTGCCAGCAGCTTAGTCCTTATAGCGGGATTGGGGAACACCGGGGAGCTGTTTTTT
V gene: TRBV18; clone size: medium-sized; J gene: TRBJ1-3; D gene: .; CDR3 protein: CASSPQSSGNTIYF; CDR3 DNA: TGTGCCAGCTCACCCCAGAGCTCTGGAAACACCATATATTTT